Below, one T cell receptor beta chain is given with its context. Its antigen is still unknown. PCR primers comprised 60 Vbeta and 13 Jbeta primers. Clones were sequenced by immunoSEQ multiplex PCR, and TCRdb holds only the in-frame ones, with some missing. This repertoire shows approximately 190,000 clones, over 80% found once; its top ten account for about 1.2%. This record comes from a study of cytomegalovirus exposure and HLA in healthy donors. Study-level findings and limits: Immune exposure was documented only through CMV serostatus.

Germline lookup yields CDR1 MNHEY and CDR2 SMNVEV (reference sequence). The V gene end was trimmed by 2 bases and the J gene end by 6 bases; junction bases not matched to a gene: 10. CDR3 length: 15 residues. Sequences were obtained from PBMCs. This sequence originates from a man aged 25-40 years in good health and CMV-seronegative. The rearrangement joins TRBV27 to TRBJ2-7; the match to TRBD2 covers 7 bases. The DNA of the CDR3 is TGTGCCAGCAGTTTACAACCTAGCGGCTTCGGCGAGCAGTACTTC. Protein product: CASSLQPSGFGEQYF.